These 8 T cell receptor beta chains were sequenced from one sample in a study of T cells after yellow fever vaccination. TCRdb fed the 5' RACE reads into MiXCR, producing one record per CDR3 protein. The sample lists 120,000 or so distinct CDR3 sequences; around 15% were seen once. The input for sequencing was CD8+ T cells sorted from PBMCs, taken 5 days after the yellow fever booster vaccination. The receptor set was obtained from a man aged 18-30 years who received the YFV17D yellow fever vaccine.

The sample holds a few counts of this clonotype. The rearrangement links TRBV4-1 to TRBJ1-1, with D unresolved. Trimming took 2 bases from V and 0 from J, leaving 7 bases between them. The CDR3 spans 14 residues. Germline CDR1 reads MGHRA; CDR2 reads YSYEKL. CDR3 bases: TGCGCCAGCAGCCAACTACAATTGAACACTGAAGCTTTCTTT. Translation: CASSQLQLNTEAFF.

A few counts support this clonotype. The rearrangement links TRBV29-1 to TRBJ2-5, with D possibly matching TRBD2 (6 bases). The CDR3 extends over 10 amino acids. CDR1 and CDR2 from the germline V gene are SQVTM and ANQGSEA. The germline V and J ends were trimmed by 7 bases and 5 bases, with 8 bases remaining between them. The chain's CDR3 is CSAGGETQYF. DNA for the CDR3: TGCAGCGCTGGAGGGGAGACCCAGTACTTC.

This clonotype occurred a few times. This chain uses TRBV7-2 with TRBJ2-3; unclear D gene. The V gene lost 7 bases and the J gene lost 1 base, with 12 bases spanning the gap. The CDR3 runs to 14 residues. Germline V gene lookup returns CDR1 SGHTA and CDR2 FQGNSA. This CDR3 reads CASTQGEGTDTQYF. The CDR3 DNA follows: TGTGCCAGCACCCAAGGAGAGGGCACAGATACGCAGTATTTT.

This chain links TRBV7-9 with TRBJ2-5; 7 nucleotides agree with TRBD1. With 8 bases clipped from V and 5 bases from J, the junction kept 8 bases outside the gene matches. Germline values: CDR1 SEHNR, CDR2 FQNEAQ (reference sequence). The CDR3 is 13 residues long. CDR3 region: CASRQGGDETQYF. The CDR3 bases are TGTGCCAGCCGACAGGGTGGAGACGAGACCCAGTACTTC. The variable domain in full, with the rest retrieved from reference TRBV7-9 and TRBJ2-5, is DTGVSQNPRHKITKRGQNVTFRCDPISEHNRLYWYRQTLGQGPEFLTYFQNEAQLEKSRLLSDRFSAERPKGSFSTLEIQRTEQGDSAMYLCASRQGGDETQYFGPGTRLLVL.

This clonotype was observed at least ten times. The rearrangement links TRBV5-6 to TRBJ2-7; the match to TRBD1 covers 7 bases. V shed 0 bases and J 9 bases; nucleotides not matched to a gene: 6. This CDR3 has 13 amino acids. Germline V gene sequence: CDR1 SGHDT, CDR2 YYEEEE. CDR3 loop: CASSLAEGAWQYV. The CDR3 DNA sequence: TGTGCCAGCAGCTTGGCCGAGGGGGCCTGGCAGTACGTC.

The chain links TRBV19 to TRBJ1-1; a possible D gene is TRBD1 (6 bases). Germline-derived CDR1 and CDR2 are LNHDA and SQIVND (reference sequence). Deletions cut 6 bases from V and 2 bases from J, with 10 bases between. The CDR3 is 13 residues long. The CDR3 DNA reads TGTGCCAGTAGCGGGACACATAACACTGAAGCTTTCTTT. This codes for CASSGTHNTEAFF.

The chain is built from TRBV9 and TRBJ1-1; 7 bases match TRBD1. V was pared by 4 bases and J by 8 bases, with 5 bases of the junction left unmatched. There are 12 residues in the CDR3. Germline V gene lookup returns CDR1 SGDLS and CDR2 YYNGEE. CDR3 DNA: TGTGCCAGCAGCCCTTGGGACAGAGAAGCTTTCTTT. It yields the protein CASSPWDREAFF.

This clonotype appeared a few times. The J gene is TRBJ2-1, the V gene TRBV5-1, with TRBD1 matching over 8 bases. Germline CDR1 reads SGHRS; CDR2 reads YFSETQ. This CDR3 comprises 17 residues. The V gene end was trimmed by 0 bases and the J gene end by 6 bases; junction bases not matched to a gene: 11. CDR3 sequence reads: CASSLGDRGHDPNEQFF. In DNA, the CDR3 is TGCGCCAGCAGCTTGGGTGACAGGGGCCACGATCCCAATGAGCAGTTCTTC. The full variable domain, with the rest looked up from reference TRBV5-1 and TRBJ2-1, is KAGVTQTPRYLIKTRGQQVTLSCSPISGHRSVSWYQQTPGQGLQFLFEYFSETQRNKGNFPGRFSGRQFSNSRSEMNVSTLELGDSALYLCASSLGDRGHDPNEQFFGPGTRLTVL.